This T cell receptor beta chain was found in a study of OX40 agonist ivuxolimab in advanced cancers. Study in general: Hepatocellular carcinoma, melanoma, renal cell or head and neck cancer was diagnosed in the dose-escalation patients. Patients were about 83% male with ages roughly 23 to 79, mean about 65.

Study conclusions and caveats: Undetermined was the antigen specificity of the expanded peripheral T cells.

The CDR3 is 12 amino acids. V was trimmed by 6 bases and J by 6 bases, leaving 12 bases between them. The V gene's germline CDR1 is SGHVS and CDR2 FNYEAQ. Sequencing used immunoSEQ multiplex PCR; TCRdb keeps in-frame clones, though not all of them. The sample holds around 2,600 clones, about 72% seen once. A note on this clone: Its antigen is still unknown.

The TCR originated in an adult with an advanced solid tumor such as melanoma, head and neck, liver or kidney cancer. J is TRBJ2-7 and V is TRBV7-6, with a weak D call TRBD1 (6 bases). The sequenced sample was CD4+ or CD8+ T cells sorted from blood, obtained in a trial of the OX40 agonist ivuxolimab. CDR3: CASSQQGTEQYF. The CDR3 DNA follows: TGTGCCAGCAGTCAACAGGGAACCGAGCAGTACTTC.